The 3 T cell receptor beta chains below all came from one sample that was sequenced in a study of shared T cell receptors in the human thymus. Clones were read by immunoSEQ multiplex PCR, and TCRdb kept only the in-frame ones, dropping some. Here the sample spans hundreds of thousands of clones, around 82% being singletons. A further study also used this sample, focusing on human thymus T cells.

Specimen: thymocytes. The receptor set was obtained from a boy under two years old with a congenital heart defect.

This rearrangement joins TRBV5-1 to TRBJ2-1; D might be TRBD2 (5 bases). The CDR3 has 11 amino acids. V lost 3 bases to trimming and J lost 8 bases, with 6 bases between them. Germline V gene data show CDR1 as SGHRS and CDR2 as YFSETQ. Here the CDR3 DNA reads TGCGCCAGCAGCTCGGACTATGAGCAGTTCTTC. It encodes CASSSDYEQFF.

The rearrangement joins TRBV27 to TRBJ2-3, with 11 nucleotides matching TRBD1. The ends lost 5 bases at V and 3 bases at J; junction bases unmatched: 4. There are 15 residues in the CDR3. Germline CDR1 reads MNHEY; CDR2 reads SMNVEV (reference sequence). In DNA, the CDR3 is TGTGCCAGCAGTCCGGACAGGGGGCGGACAGATACGCAGTATTTT. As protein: CASSPDRGRTDTQYF.

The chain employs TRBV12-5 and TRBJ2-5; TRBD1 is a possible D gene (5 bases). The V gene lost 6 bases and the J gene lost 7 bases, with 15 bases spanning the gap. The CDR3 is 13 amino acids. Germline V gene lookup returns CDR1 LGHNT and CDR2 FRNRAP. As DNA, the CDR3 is TGTGCTAGTGGCCACTCAAGGGGTGGGACCCAGTACTTC. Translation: CASGHSRGGTQYF.